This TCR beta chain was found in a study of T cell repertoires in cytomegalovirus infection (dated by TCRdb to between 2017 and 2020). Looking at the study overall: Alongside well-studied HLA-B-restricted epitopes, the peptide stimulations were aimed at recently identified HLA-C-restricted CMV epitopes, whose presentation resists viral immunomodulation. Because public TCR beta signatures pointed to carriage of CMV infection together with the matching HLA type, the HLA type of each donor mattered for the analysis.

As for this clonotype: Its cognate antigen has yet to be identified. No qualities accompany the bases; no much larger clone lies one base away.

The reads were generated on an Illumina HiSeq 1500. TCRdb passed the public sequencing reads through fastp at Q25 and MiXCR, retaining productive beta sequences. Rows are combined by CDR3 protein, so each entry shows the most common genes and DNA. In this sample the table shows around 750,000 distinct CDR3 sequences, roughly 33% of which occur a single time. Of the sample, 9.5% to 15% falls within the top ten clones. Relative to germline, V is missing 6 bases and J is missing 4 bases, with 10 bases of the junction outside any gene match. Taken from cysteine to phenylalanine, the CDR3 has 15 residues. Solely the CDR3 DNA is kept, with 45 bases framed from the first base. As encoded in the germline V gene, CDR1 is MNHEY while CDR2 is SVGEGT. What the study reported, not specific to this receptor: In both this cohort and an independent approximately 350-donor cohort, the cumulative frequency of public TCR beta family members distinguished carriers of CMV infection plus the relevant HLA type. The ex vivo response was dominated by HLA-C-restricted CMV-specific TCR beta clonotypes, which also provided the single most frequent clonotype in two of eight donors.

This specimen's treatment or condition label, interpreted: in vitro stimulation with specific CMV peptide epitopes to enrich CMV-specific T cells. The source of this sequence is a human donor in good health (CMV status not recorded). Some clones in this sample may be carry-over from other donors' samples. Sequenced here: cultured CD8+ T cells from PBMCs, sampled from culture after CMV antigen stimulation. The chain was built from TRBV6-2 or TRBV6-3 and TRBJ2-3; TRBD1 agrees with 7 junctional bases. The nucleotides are TGTGCCAGCAGCCCAGGACAGGAGCTTGCAGATACGCAGTATTTT. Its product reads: CASSPGQELADTQYF.